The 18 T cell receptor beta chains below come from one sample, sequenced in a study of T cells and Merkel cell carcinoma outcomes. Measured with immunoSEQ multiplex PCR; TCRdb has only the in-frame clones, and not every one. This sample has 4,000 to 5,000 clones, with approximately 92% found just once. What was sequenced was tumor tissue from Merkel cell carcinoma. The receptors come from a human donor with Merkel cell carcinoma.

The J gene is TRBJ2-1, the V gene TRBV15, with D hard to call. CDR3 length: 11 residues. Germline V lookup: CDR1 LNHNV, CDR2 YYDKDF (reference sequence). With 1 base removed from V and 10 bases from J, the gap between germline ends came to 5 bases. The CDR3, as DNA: TGTGCCACCAGCAGAGGATGGGAGCAGTTCTTC. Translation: CATSRGWEQFF.

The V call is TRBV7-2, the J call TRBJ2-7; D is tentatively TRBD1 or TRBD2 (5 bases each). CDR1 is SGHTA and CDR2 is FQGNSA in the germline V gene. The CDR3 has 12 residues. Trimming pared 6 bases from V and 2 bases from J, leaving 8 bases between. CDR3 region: CASRGPTYEQYF. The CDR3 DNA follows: TGTGCCAGCAGGGGACCAACCTACGAGCAGTACTTC.

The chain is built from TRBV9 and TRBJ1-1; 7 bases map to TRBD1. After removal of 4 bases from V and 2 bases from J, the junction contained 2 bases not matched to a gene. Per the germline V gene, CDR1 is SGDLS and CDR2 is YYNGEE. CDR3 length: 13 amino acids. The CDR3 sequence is CASSRDSNTEAFF. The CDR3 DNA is TGTGCCAGCAGCCGGGACAGCAACACTGAAGCTTTCTTT.

CDR3 in amino acids: CASSPRAGSSSGNTIYF. The CDR3 DNA follows: TGTGCCAGCAGCCCTAGGGCAGGGTCGAGCTCTGGAAACACCATATATTTT. The rearrangement joins TRBV7-9 to TRBJ1-3; perhaps TRBD1 as D (5 bases). The length of the CDR3 is 17 residues. Germline V lookup: CDR1 SEHNR, CDR2 FQNEAQ (reference sequence). V was cut by 5 bases and J by 0 bases, with 17 bases left in between. Complete variable domain (other parts from reference TRBV7-9 and TRBJ1-3): DTGVSQNPRHKITKRGQNVTFRCDPISEHNRLYWYRQTLGQGPEFLTYFQNEAQLEKSRLLSDRFSAERPKGSFSTLEIQRTEQGDSAMYLCASSPRAGSSSGNTIYFGEGSWLTVV.

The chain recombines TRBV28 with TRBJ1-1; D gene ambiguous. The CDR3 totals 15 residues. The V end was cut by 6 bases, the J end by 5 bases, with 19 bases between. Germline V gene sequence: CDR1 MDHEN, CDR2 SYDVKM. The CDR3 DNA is TGTGCCAGCAGAGCTACCGGGCCCCTGGGAACTGAAGCTTTCTTT. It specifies CASRATGPLGTEAFF.

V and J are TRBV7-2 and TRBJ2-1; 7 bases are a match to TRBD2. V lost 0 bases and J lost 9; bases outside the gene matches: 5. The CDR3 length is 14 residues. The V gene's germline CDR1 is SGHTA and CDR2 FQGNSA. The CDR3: CASSLAGGQGEQFF. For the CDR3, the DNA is TGTGCCAGCAGCTTAGCGGGAGGGCAGGGTGAGCAGTTCTTC.

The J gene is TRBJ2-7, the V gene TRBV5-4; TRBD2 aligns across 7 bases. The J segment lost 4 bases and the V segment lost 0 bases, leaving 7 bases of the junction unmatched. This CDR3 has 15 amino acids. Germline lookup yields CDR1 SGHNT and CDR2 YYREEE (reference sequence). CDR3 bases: TGTGCCAGCAGCTTGGGAGGTTCCGGGAGGTACGAGCAGTACTTC. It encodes CASSLGGSGRYEQYF.

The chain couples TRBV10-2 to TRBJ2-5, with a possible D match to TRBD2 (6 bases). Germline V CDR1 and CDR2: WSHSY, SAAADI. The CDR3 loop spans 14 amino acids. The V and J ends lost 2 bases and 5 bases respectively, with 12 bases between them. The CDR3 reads CASSEGGVGETQYF. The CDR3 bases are TGCGCCAGCAGTGAGGGAGGGGTGGGCGAGACCCAGTACTTC.

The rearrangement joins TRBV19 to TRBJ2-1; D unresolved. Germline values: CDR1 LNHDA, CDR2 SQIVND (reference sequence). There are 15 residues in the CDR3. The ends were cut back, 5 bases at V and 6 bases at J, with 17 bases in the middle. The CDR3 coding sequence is TGTGCCAGTAGTCCGACCATTATGGTCCCCAATGAGCAGTTCTTC. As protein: CASSPTIMVPNEQFF.

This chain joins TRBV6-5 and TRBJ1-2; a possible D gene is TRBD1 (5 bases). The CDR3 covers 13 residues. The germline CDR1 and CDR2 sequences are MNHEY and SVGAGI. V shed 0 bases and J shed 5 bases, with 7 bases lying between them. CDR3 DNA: TGTGCCAGCAGTTACTCGGACACGTATGGCTACACCTTC. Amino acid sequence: CASSYSDTYGYTF.

CDR3: CASSVGKGGYTF. CDR3 nucleotide sequence: TGTGCCAGCAGCGTAGGAAAGGGCGGCTACACCTTC. The rearrangement uses TRBV9 and TRBJ1-2, with D unclear. Germline V gene data show CDR1 as SGDLS and CDR2 as YYNGEE. The V end lost 0 bases, the J end lost 8 bases, and 8 bases lay between the germline ends. The CDR3 length is 12 residues.

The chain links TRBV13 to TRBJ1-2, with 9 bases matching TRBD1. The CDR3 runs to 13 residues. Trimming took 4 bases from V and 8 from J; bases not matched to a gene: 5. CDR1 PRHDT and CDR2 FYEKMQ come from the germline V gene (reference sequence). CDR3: CASSSRTGDGYTF. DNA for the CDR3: TGTGCCAGCAGCTCCAGGACAGGGGACGGCTACACCTTC.

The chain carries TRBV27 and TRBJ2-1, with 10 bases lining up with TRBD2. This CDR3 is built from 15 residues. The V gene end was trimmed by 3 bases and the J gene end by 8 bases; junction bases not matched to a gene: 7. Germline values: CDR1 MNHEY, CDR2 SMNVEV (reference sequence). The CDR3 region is CASSFRTSGVDEQFF. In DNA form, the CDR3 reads TGTGCCAGCAGTTTCCGGACTAGCGGAGTCGATGAGCAGTTCTTC.

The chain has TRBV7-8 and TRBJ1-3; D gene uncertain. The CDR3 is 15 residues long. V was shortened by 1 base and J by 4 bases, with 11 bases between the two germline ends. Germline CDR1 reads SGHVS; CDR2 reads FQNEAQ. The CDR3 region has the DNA TGTGCCAGCAGCTTAGTGGGTGTGAGAGGAAACACCATATATTTT. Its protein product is CASSLVGVRGNTIYF.

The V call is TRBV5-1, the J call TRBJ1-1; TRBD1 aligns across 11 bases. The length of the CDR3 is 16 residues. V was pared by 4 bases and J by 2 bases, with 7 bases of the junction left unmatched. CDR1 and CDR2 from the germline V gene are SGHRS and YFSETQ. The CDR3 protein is CASSPGQGAGNTEAFF. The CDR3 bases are TGCGCCAGCAGCCCCGGACAGGGGGCAGGAAACACTGAAGCTTTCTTT.

CDR3 DNA sequence: TGTGCCAGCAGCCACCCCCCAGCGGGAGGGCCCCATGAGCAGTTCTTC. Its translation is CASSHPPAGGPHEQFF. This chain connects TRBV7-2 to TRBJ2-1; 10 bases align to TRBD2. Germline V lookup: CDR1 SGHTA, CDR2 FQGNSA. The length of the CDR3 is 16 residues. V lost 5 bases to trimming and J lost 8 bases; unmatched junction nucleotides: 12.

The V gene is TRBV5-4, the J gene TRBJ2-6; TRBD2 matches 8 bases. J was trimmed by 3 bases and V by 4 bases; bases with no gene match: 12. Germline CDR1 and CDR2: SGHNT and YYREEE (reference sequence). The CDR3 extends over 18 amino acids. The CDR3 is CASSPARGAGRGANVLTF. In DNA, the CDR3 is TGTGCCAGCAGCCCCGCGCGGGGGGCCGGACGTGGGGCCAACGTCCTGACTTTC.

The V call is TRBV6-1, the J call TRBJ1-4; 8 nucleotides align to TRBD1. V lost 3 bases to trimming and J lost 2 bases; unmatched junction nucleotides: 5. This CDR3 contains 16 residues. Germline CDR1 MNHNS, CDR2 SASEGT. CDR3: CASSDRGRMTNEKLFF. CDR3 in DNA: TGTGCCAGCAGTGACAGGGGGCGCATGACTAATGAAAAACTGTTTTTT.